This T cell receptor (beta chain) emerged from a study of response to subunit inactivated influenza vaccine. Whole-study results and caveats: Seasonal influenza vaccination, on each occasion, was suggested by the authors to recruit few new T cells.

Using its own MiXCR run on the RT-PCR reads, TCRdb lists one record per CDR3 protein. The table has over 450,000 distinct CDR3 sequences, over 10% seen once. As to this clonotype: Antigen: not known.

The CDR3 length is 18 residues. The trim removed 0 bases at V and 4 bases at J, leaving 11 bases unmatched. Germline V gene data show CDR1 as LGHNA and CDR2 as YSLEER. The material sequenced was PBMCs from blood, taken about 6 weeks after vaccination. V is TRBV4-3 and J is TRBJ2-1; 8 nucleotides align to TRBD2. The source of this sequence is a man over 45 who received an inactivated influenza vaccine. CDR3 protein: CASSQDIPSGGPYNEQFF. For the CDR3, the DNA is TGCGCCAGCAGCCAAGATATCCCATCGGGAGGGCCTTACAATGAGCAGTTCTTC.